A selection of T cell receptor beta chains follows, all from one sample in a study of CD4 T cells in relation to SARS-CoV-2 and coronaviruses. The assay was immunoSEQ multiplex PCR, and TCRdb's table has in-frame clones only and misses some. The sample holds roughly 43,000 clones; roughly 80% are singletons and the top ten take about 1.3%. What these receptors recognize is not known. Source material: naive CD4+ T cells from PBMCs, cultured in vitro. All receptors derive from an adult with COVID-19. The CDR3 runs from the conserved cysteine through the conserved F or W. The D gene is left open where the match is weak. Clone sizes are given selectively: once, few, many, or a class where the clone is expanded.

D	J	size	V	DNA	CDR3
NA	TRBJ2-3	few	TRBV14	TGTGCCAGCAGCCAAGCAGATACGCAGTATTTT	CASSQADTQYF
NA	TRBJ1-2	NA	TRBV25-1	TGTGCCAGCAGTGATCGGACCGACCGACGTGGCTACACCTTC	CASSDRTDRRGYTF
NA	TRBJ2-1	once	TRBV6-1	TGTGCCAGCAGTGAAATAGGCAGACAAATGGCCTACAATGAGCAGTTCTTC	CASSEIGRQMAYNEQFF
TRBD2	TRBJ2-3	NA	TRBV19	TGTGCCAGTAGTAACCGACTAGCGGGAGGGGTAGATACGCAGTATTTT	CASSNRLAGGVDTQYF
NA	TRBJ2-7	NA	TRBV7-2	TGTGCCAGCAGCTTGTCTAGGGGAACCCCCGCTCACGAGCAGTACTTC	CASSLSRGTPAHEQYF
NA	TRBJ2-5	NA	TRBV10-3	TGTGCCATCAGTGACCCAGGAGAAGAGACCCAGTACTTC	CAISDPGEETQYF
NA	TRBJ2-2	NA	TRBV12-5	TGTGCTAGTGGTTTTCTGGCGGACTCGAACACCGGGGAGCTGTTTTTT	CASGFLADSNTGELFF
NA	TRBJ1-2	NA	TRBV5-6	TGTGCCAGCAGCTTTTACCAGGGTGTTAATGGCTACACCTTC	CASSFYQGVNGYTF
TRBD1	TRBJ1-1	NA	TRBV7-8	TGTGCCAGCAGCGTCACACAGGGGACGAGCACTGAAGCTTTCTTT	CASSVTQGTSTEAFF
NA	TRBJ2-1	NA	TRBV6-2/TRBV6-3	TGTGCCAGCAGTTACGGACGGAGCTCCTACAATGAGCAGTTCTTC	CASSYGRSSYNEQFF
NA	TRBJ2-4	once	TRBV3-1/TRBV3-2	TGTGCCAGCAGCCAAGATAGTAACATTCAGTACTTC	CASSQDSNIQYF
TRBD2	TRBJ2-5	NA	TRBV6-2/TRBV6-3	TGTGCCAGCAGTTTACCCGAGCGGGGGGAAGAGACCCAGTACTTC	CASSLPERGEETQYF
NA	TRBJ2-2	NA	TRBV9	TGTGCCAGCAGCGGTCGGGGTTACGGGGAGCTGTTTTTT	CASSGRGYGELFF
NA	TRBJ2-2	few	TRBV6-6	TGTGCCAGCAGCCCACAGGACACCGGGGAGCTGTTTTTT	CASSPQDTGELFF
NA	TRBJ2-7	NA	TRBV30	TGTGCCTGGAGTCGCACCCCGGGGCTAGACTCCTACGAGCAGTACTTC	CAWSRTPGLDSYEQYF
NA	TRBJ2-4	NA	TRBV28	TGTGCCAGCTCTAGTGGAGCACTAGCCAAAAACATTCAGTACTTC	CASSSGALAKNIQYF
NA	TRBJ1-4	NA	TRBV6-6	TGTGCCAGCAGTGGCGATGAAAAACTGTTTTTT	CASSGDEKLFF
NA	TRBJ2-1	NA	TRBV19	TGTGCCAGTAGTATAGTAGGGCAGATACACAATGAGCAGTTCTTC	CASSIVGQIHNEQFF
TRBD1	TRBJ1-2	few	TRBV2	TGTGCCAGCGAGGGACAGACAACCTATGGCTACACCTTC	CASEGQTTYGYTF
TRBD2	TRBJ2-7	NA	TRBV5-1	TGCGCCAGCAGCTTGGGAACGGGACTAGCGGCCTACGAGCAGTACTTC	CASSLGTGLAAYEQYF
TRBD2	TRBJ2-3	NA	TRBV5-4	TGTGCCAGCAGCCATTATATCAATCCGGGGGGTCCTTTGGCCTGG	CASSHYINPGGPLAW
NA	TRBJ2-7	NA	TRBV14	TGTGCCAGCAGCCCCCTCCCAGGGACCTACGAGCAGTACTTC	CASSPLPGTYEQYF
TRBD1	TRBJ2-1	NA	TRBV28	TGTGCCAGCAGTTTGTCAAGGGACAGGGCCCCGCATTTCTCCTACAATGAGCAGTTCTTC	CASSLSRDRAPHFSYNEQFF
NA	TRBJ2-3	NA	TRBV7-6	TGTGCCAGCATTGAAAATTGGCAGGGAACGCAGTATTTT	CASIENWQGTQYF
TRBD2	TRBJ2-7	NA	TRBV2	TGTGCCAGCAGTGTTGCGGGAGCTTCCTACGAGCAGTACTTC	CASSVAGASYEQYF
TRBD2	TRBJ2-1	NA	TRBV3-1/TRBV3-2	TGTGCCAGCAGCCATCACGGGACTAGTCCATACAATGAGCAGTTCTTC	CASSHHGTSPYNEQFF
TRBD1	TRBJ2-7	NA	TRBV6-5	TGTGCCAGCCGCAACCGGGGGACAGGGGGCGAGCAGTACTTC	CASRNRGTGGEQYF
NA	TRBJ2-4	NA	TRBV3-1/TRBV3-2	TGTGCCAGCAGCCAAGTCCGGCTAGCCAAAAACATTCAGTACTTC	CASSQVRLAKNIQYF
NA	TRBJ2-2	few	TRBV5-4	TGTGCCAGCAGCTTGGATGGTACGAACACCGGGGAGCTGTTTTTT	CASSLDGTNTGELFF
NA	TRBJ2-1	NA	TRBV7-9	TGTGCCAGCAGCTTGGCGCAGGGTTACAATGAGCAGTTCTTC	CASSLAQGYNEQFF
TRBD1	TRBJ2-7	NA	TRBV19	TGTGCCAGTAGTATAGGACAGGGCCACTACGAGCAGTACTTC	CASSIGQGHYEQYF
NA	TRBJ2-7	NA	TRBV2	TGTGCCAGCAGGGCAGATCCCTACGAGCAGTACTTC	CASRADPYEQYF
NA	TRBJ1-1	NA	TRBV5-1	TGCGCCAGCAGAGTAGGGCAGGAGGACACTGAAGCTTTCTTT	CASRVGQEDTEAFF
NA	TRBJ2-5	NA	TRBV5-6	TGTGCCAGCAGCTTGTTATCAGGGGAAATGAGAATCCAGTACTTC	CASSLLSGEMRIQYF
NA	TRBJ1-1	few	TRBV7-9	TGTGCCAGCAGCTTAGTGACTGGCACTGAAGCTTTCTTT	CASSLVTGTEAFF
TRBD1	TRBJ1-1	NA	TRBV13	TGTGCCAGCAGCGCAAAAGCAAGCGGGACAGGGGAAACTGAAGCTTTCTTT	CASSAKASGTGETEAFF
TRBD1	TRBJ2-5	once	TRBV24-1	TGTGCCACCAGTGATTTCCACAGGGGGCTAGAGACCCAGTACTTC	CATSDFHRGLETQYF
TRBD2	TRBJ2-7	NA	TRBV6-2/TRBV6-3	TGTGCCAGCAGTTACGGGAGACTAGCGCGAGCATTGTACTCCTACGAGCAGTACTTC	CASSYGRLARALYSYEQYF
TRBD1	TRBJ2-7	NA	TRBV7-9	TGTGCCAGCACCCAGGGGGAGATTACCTACGAGCAGTACTTC	CASTQGEITYEQYF
TRBD1	TRBJ2-4	NA	TRBV19	TGTGCCAGTAGTATGAGGACAGGGGGCCAAAACATTCAGTACTTC	CASSMRTGGQNIQYF
NA	TRBJ1-1	NA	TRBV28	TGTGCCAGCAGTTTAACGGGCGGAAGGGTGAACACTGAAGCTTTCTTT	CASSLTGGRVNTEAFF
NA	TRBJ1-4	NA	TRBV7-9	TGTGCCAGCAGCTCAGGGTCTGACGGCTATGGAGAAAAACTGTTTTTT	CASSSGSDGYGEKLFF
NA	TRBJ2-5	NA	TRBV5-1	TGCGCCAGCAGTGATCTGGGGGAGGAGACCCAGTACTTC	CASSDLGEETQYF
TRBD1	TRBJ2-1	NA	TRBV11-2	TGTGCCAGCAGGACAGGGCCTGAGCAGTTCTTC	CASRTGPEQFF
NA	TRBJ2-1	NA	TRBV18	TGTGCCAGCTCACCACCGGGGGACGAGCAGTTCTTC	CASSPPGDEQFF
TRBD2	TRBJ2-3	NA	TRBV29-1	TGCAGCTTTCGTAGCGGGGTTAACACAGATACGCAGTATTTT	CSFRSGVNTDTQYF
NA	TRBJ1-5	NA	TRBV28	TGTGCCAGCAGCCTCGGGCTCGACAGGAGCTATCAGCCCCAGCATTTT	CASSLGLDRSYQPQHF
NA	TRBJ2-3	NA	TRBV30	TGTGCCTGGAGCCAGGGGGATACGCAGTATTTT	CAWSQGDTQYF
TRBD2	TRBJ2-7	few	TRBV2	TGTGCCAGCAGTACTACTAGCGGGAGCTACGAGCAGTACTTC	CASSTTSGSYEQYF
NA	TRBJ1-1	NA	TRBV9	TGTGCCAGCAGCGTAGAGAACACTGAAGCTTTCTTT	CASSVENTEAFF
NA	TRBJ2-1	NA	TRBV18	TGTGCCAGCTCACCACCGACAAGCTCCTACAATGAGCAGTTCTTC	CASSPPTSSYNEQFF
TRBD2	TRBJ2-1	NA	TRBV30	TGTGCCGGAGGAGCGGGAACCGGGTACAATGAGCAGTTCTTC	CAGGAGTGYNEQFF
TRBD1	TRBJ1-5	NA	TRBV28	TGTGCCAGCAGGCTACCCCCGGACAGGTTGGATCAGCCCCAGCATTTT	CASRLPPDRLDQPQHF
TRBD2	TRBJ2-7	NA	TRBV2	TGTGCCAGCAGTAGGGGACCGAATAGCGGGACCTACGAGCAGTACTTC	CASSRGPNSGTYEQYF
NA	TRBJ2-1	NA	TRBV21-1	TGTGCCAGCTGCCGGTTAGCACTAGGCCACCACCTCAATGAGCAGTTCTTC	CASCRLALGHHLNEQFF
NA	TRBJ1-4	NA	TRBV6-5	TGTGCCAGCGGGGTTCGGACACGATCAAATGAAAAACTGTTTTTT	CASGVRTRSNEKLFF
NA	TRBJ1-5	NA	TRBV27	TGTGCCAGCAGTTTATATAGGGCTCAGCCCCAGCATTTT	CASSLYRAQPQHF
TRBD1	TRBJ2-7	NA	TRBV6-2/TRBV6-3	TGTGCCAGCAGTGACCGGGACAGTATCCCATTCGAGCAGTACTTC	CASSDRDSIPFEQYF
TRBD2	TRBJ2-7	NA	TRBV19	TGTGCCAGTAGTACAGGGGGACTAGCGGGAGTGCAGCAGTACTTC	CASSTGGLAGVQQYF
NA	TRBJ2-5	NA	TRBV7-9	TGTGCCAGCAGCGTTAACCGGGGCTCCCTCCAAGAGACCCAGTACTTC	CASSVNRGSLQETQYF